This T cell receptor (beta chain) was found in a study of blood T cell repertoires in COVID-19. Sequencing was performed with immunoSEQ multiplex PCR; in TCRdb, only in-frame clones are kept and a portion is missing. This sample carries over 100,000 clones, approximately 82% of them seen once, and the ten largest clones take about 20%. The V end lost 0 bases, the J end lost 11 bases, and 16 bases lay between the germline ends. Germline-derived CDR1 and CDR2 are MNHEY and SVGAGI. The CDR3 is made up of 14 amino acids. The sequencing sample was made of peripheral blood. This chain joins TRBV6-5 and TRBJ1-2, with D hard to call. This receptor was identified in a woman aged 55 to 70 with acute or convalescent COVID-19. CDR3 loop: CASSYSTGATDYTF. The CDR3 DNA sequence: TGTGCCAGCAGTTACTCGACTGGAGCCACGGATTACACCTTC.